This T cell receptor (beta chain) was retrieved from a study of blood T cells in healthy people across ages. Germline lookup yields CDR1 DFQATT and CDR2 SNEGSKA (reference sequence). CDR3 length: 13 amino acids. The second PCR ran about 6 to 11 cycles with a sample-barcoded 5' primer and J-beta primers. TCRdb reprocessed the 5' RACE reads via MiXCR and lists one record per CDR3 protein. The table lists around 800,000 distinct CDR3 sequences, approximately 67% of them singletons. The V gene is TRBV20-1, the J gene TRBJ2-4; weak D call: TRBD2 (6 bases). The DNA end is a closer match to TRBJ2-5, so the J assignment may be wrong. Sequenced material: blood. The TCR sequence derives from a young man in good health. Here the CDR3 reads CSARLVGQETQYF. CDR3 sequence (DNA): TGCAGTGCTCGACTAGTGGGCCAAGAGACCCAGTACTTC.